This TCR beta chain was captured in a study of T-cell reconstitution after alpha-beta-depleted transplantation in children. This clonotype was seen many times. The authors prepared the TCRbeta library with unique molecular identifiers. TCRdb itself ran the PCR reads through MiXCR, one entry per CDR3 protein. The sample has a few hundred thousand distinct CDR3 sequences, 7.5% to 10% seen once. Germline-derived CDR1 and CDR2 are SGHNT and YENEEA. V was shortened by 3 bases and J by 5 bases, with 11 bases between the two germline ends. The CDR3 spans 14 residues. Sample: PBMCs from the stem cell graft donor, taken from the stem cell graft. The sequence derives from a human donor who donated a stem cell graft to a child with SCID. The chain couples TRBV11-3 to TRBJ2-1; TRBD2 might be the D (5 bases). The CDR3 here is CASSLWPGDNEQFF. CDR3 nucleotide sequence: TGTGCCAGCAGCTTGTGGCCCGGGGACAATGAGCAGTTCTTC. The whole variable domain, filled in from reference TRBV11-3 and TRBJ2-1, reads EAGVVQSPRYKIIEKKQPVAFWCNPISGHNTLYWYLQNLGQGPELLIRYENEEAVDDSQLPKDRFSAERLKGVDSTLKIQPAELGDSAVYLCASSLWPGDNEQFFGPGTRLTVL.